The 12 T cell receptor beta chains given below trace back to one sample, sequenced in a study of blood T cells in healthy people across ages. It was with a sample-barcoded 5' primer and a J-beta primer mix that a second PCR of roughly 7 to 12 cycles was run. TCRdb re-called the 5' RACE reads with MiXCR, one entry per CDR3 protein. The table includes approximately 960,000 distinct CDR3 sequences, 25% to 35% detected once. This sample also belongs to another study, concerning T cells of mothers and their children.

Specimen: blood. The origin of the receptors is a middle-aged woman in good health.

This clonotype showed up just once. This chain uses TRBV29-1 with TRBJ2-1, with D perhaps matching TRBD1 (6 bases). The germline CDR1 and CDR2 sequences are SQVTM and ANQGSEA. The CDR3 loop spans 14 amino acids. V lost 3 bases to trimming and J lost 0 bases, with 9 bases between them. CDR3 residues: CSVDGQLSYNEQFF. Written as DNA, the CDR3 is TGCAGCGTTGACGGACAGCTCTCCTACAATGAGCAGTTCTTC.

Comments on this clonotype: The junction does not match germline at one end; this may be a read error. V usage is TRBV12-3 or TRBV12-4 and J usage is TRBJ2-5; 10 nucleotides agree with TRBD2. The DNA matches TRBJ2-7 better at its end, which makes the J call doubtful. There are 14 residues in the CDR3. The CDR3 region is CASSLAGGIGEQYF. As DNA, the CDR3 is TGTGCCAGCAGCTTAGCGGGAGGAATCGGCGAGCAGTACTTC.

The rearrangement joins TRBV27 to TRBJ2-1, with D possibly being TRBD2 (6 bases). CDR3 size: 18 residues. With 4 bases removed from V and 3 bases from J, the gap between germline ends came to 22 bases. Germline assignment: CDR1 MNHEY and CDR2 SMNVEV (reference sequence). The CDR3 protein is CASSSPRLGGTLYNEQFF. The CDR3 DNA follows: TGTGCCAGCAGTTCGCCGCGCCTTGGGGGGACGCTCTACAATGAGCAGTTCTTC.

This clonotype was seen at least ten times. The CDR3 DNA reads TGCAGTGCTAGTCGGCAGAACATTCAGTACTTC. It encodes CSASRQNIQYF. The chain joins TRBV20-1 to TRBJ2-4; no clear D gene. In germline, CDR1 is DFQATT, CDR2 SNEGSKA (reference sequence). The V end lost 3 bases, the J end lost 7 bases, and 7 bases lay between the germline ends. The CDR3 is 11 residues long.

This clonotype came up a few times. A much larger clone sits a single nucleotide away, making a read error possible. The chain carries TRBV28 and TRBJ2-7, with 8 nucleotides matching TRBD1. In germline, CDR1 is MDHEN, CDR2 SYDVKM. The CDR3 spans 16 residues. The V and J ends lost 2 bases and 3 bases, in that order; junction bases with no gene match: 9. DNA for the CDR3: TGTGCCAGCAGTTTACCCCAAAGACAGGGGAGCTACGAGCAGTACTTC. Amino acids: CASSLPQRQGSYEQYF.

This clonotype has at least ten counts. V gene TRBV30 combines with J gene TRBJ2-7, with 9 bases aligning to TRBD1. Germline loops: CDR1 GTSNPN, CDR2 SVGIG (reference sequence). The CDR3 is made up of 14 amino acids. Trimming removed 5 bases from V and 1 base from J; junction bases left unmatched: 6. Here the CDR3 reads CAWAPGQGSYEQYF. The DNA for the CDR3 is TGTGCCTGGGCACCGGGACAGGGATCCTACGAGCAGTACTTC. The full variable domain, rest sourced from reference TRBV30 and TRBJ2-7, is SQTIHQWPATLVQPVGSPLSLECTVEGTSNPNLYWYRQAAGRGLQLLFYSVGIGQISSEVPQNLSASRPQDRQFILSSKKLLLSDSGFYLCAWAPGQGSYEQYFGPGTRLTVT.

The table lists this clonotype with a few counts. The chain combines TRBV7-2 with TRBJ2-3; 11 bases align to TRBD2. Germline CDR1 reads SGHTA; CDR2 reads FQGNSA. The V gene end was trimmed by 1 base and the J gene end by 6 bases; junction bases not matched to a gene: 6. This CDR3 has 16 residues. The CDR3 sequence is CASSLEPGLAVDTQYF. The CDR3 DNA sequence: TGTGCCAGCAGCTTAGAGCCGGGACTAGCGGTGGATACGCAGTATTTT.

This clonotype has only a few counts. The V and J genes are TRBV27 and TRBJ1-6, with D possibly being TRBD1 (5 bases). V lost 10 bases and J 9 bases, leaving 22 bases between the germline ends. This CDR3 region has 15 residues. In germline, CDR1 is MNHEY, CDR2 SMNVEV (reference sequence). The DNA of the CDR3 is TGTGCCACCAAGGCAGGAGTTGAGGGGACTTCACCCCTCCACTTT. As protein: CATKAGVEGTSPLHF.

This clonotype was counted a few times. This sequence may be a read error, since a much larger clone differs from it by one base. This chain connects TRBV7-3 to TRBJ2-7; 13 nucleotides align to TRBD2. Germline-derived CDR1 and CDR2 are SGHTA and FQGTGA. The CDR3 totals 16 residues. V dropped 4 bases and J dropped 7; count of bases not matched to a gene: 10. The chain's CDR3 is CASSSNPGLAGNEQYF. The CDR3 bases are TGTGCCAGCAGCTCAAATCCGGGACTAGCGGGAAATGAGCAGTACTTC.

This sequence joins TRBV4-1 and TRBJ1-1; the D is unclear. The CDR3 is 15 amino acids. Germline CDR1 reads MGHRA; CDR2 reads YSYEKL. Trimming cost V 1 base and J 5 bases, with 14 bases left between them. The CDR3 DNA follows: TGCGCCAGCAGCCAAGGAGTGGAGTCCGTAACTGAAGCTTTCTTT. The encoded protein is CASSQGVESVTEAFF.

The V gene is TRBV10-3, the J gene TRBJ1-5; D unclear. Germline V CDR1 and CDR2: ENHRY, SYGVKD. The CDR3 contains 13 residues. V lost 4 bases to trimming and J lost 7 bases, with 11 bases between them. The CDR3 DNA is TGTGCCATCAGTGGAGAGGCACTGCAGCCCCAGCATTTT. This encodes CAISGEALQPQHF.

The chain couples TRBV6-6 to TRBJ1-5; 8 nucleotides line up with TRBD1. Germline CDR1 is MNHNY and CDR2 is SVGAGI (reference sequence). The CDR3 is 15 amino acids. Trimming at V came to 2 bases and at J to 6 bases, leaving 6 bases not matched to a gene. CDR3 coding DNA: TGTGCCAGCAGTTACGGACAGGGTGGGAGTCAGCCCCAGCATTTT. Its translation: CASSYGQGGSQPQHF.